This T cell receptor beta chain was recovered during a study of T cells after yellow fever vaccination. Looked up from germline, CDR1 is LGHDT and CDR2 is YNNKEL (reference sequence). There are 16 residues in the CDR3. The V segment lost 1 base and the J segment 2 bases; nucleotides outside the gene matches: 7. The authors made TCR cDNA by 5'RACE template switching, adding a universal primer site and UMIs. TCRdb reanalysed the 5' RACE reads using MiXCR and keeps one entry per CDR3 protein. The data show under 90,000 distinct CDR3 sequences, around 7% seen once. This clonotype was detected many times. Antigen specificity is unknown. General study results and limits: The CD4 and CD8 compartments had a small share of their clonotypes in common. Most primary-vaccination clones reappeared after the booster (approximately 95% CD4, approximately 88% CD8).

The chain recombines TRBV3-1 with TRBJ2-5; TRBD1 matches at 7 bases. This receptor was identified in a man aged 18 to 29 who received the YFV17D yellow fever vaccine. The sample consisted of CD8+ T cells sorted from PBMCs, taken around 45 days after the first yellow fever vaccination. CDR3 region: CASSQGGPGGQETQYF. CDR3 sequence (DNA): TGTGCCAGCAGCCAAGGGGGGCCAGGGGGACAAGAGACCCAGTACTTC.